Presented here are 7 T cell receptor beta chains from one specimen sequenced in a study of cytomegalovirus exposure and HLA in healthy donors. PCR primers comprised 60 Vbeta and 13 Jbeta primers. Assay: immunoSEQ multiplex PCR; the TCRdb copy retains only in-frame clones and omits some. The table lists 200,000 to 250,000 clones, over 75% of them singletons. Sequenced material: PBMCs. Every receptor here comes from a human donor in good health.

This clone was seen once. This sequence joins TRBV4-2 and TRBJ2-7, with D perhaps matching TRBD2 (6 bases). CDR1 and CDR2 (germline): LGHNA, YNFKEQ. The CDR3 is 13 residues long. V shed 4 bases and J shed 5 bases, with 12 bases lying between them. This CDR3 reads CASSRTITDEQYF. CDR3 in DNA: TGTGCCAGCAGCCGGACTATAACAGACGAGCAGTACTTC.

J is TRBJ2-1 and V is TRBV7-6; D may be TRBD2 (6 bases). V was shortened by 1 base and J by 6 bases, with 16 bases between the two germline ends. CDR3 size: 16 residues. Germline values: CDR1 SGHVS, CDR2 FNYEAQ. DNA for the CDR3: TGTGCCAGCAGCTTAGGGGGACTCAGAGACCGCAATGAGCAGTTCTTC. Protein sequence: CASSLGGLRDRNEQFF.

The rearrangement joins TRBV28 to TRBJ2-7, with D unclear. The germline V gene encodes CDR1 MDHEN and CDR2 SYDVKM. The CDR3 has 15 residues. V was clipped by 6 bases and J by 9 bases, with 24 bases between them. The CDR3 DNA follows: TGTGCCAGCAGCCCGCCTTATGGGTTGATTGAGGCGCAGTACTTC. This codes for CASSPPYGLIEAQYF. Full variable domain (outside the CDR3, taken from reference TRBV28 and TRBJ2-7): DVKVTQSSRYLVKRTGEKVFLECVQDMDHENMFWYRQDPGLGLRLIYFSYDVKMKEKGDIPEGYSVSREKKERFSLILESASTNQTSMYLCASSPPYGLIEAQYFGPGTRLTVT.

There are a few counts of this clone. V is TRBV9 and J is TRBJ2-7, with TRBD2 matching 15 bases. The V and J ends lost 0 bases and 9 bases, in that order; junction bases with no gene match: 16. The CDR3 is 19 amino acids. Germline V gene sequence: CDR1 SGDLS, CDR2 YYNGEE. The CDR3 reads CASSVGGIQGLAGGQVQYF. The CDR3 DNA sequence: TGTGCCAGCAGCGTAGGGGGAATCCAAGGACTAGCGGGAGGGCAGGTGCAGTACTTC.

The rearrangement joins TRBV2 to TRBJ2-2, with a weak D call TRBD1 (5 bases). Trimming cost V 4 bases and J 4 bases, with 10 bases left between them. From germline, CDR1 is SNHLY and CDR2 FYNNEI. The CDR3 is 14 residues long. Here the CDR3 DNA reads TGTGCCAGCAGTGGTTACAGGACCACCGGGGAGCTGTTTTTT. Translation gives CASSGYRTTGELFF.

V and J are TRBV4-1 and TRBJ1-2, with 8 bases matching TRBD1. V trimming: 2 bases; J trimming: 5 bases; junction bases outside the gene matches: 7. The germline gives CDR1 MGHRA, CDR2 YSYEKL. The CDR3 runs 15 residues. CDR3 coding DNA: TGCGCCAGCAGCCAAACACCGGGACAGGAGTATGGCTACACCTTC. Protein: CASSQTPGQEYGYTF.

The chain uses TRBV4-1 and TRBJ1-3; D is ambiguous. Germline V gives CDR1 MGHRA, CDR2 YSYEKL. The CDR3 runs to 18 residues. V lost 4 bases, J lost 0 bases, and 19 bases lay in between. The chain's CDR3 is CASSPPVFDFSSGNTIYF. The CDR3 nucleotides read TGCGCCAGCAGCCCCCCCGTGTTTGATTTCAGCTCTGGAAACACCATATATTTT.